Listed below are T cell receptor beta chains from one sample, sequenced in a study of T-cell reconstitution after alpha-beta-depleted transplantation in children. TCRdb processed the PCR reads anew with MiXCR; each CDR3 protein has one entry. This sample yields fewer than 350,000 distinct CDR3 sequences, of which around 7.3% are seen a single time; approximately 9.6% belongs to the top ten. The input for sequencing was peripheral blood, taken 360 days after TCRalphabeta/CD19-depleted stem cell transplant. Receptors were obtained from a female patient aged 2-9 years who had a stem cell transplant for Fanconi anemia, so the T cells may come from the graft donor. The CDR3 runs from the conserved cysteine through the conserved F or W. Each record gives: CDR3 protein, CDR3 DNA, D gene, V gene, clone size, J gene. The D gene is left open where the match is weak. Where a row states a size, it is once, few, many or the class of an expanded clone; other rows omit it.

cdr3_aa: CASSSRGYVDTEAFF; cdr3_nt: TGTGCCAGCAGTTCCCGGGGGTACGTTGACACTGAAGCTTTCTTT; d_call: .; v_call: TRBV28; clone_size: .; j_call: TRBJ1-1
cdr3_aa: CASSLVAGGIQETQYF; cdr3_nt: TGTGCCAGCAGCTTAGTAGCGGGGGGGATCCAAGAGACCCAGTACTTC; d_call: TRBD2; v_call: TRBV11-2; clone_size: .; j_call: TRBJ2-5
cdr3_aa: CASLGPLDEQFF; cdr3_nt: TGTGCCAGCCTAGGGCCGCTGGATGAGCAGTTCTTC; d_call: .; v_call: TRBV2; clone_size: many; j_call: TRBJ2-1
cdr3_aa: CASSHLAETQYF; cdr3_nt: TGCGCCAGCAGCCATTTGGCCGAGACCCAGTACTTC; d_call: .; v_call: TRBV4-1; clone_size: .; j_call: TRBJ2-5
cdr3_aa: CASSEAYRSTDTQYF; cdr3_nt: TGTGCCAGCAGTGAAGCGTACAGAAGCACAGATACGCAGTATTTT; d_call: .; v_call: TRBV28; clone_size: many; j_call: TRBJ2-3
cdr3_aa: CASSPLAGVTYNEQFF; cdr3_nt: TGTGCCAGCAGCCCGCTAGCGGGGGTGACATACAATGAGCAGTTCTTC; d_call: TRBD2; v_call: TRBV7-2; clone_size: .; j_call: TRBJ2-1
cdr3_aa: CASSLGVMSPNEQFF; cdr3_nt: TGTGCCAGCAGCTTGGGGGTGATGAGTCCGAATGAGCAGTTCTTC; d_call: .; v_call: TRBV5-8; clone_size: many; j_call: TRBJ2-1
cdr3_aa: CAWSAGQSNSPLHF; cdr3_nt: TGTGCCTGGAGTGCGGGACAATCCAATTCACCCCTCCACTTT; d_call: .; v_call: TRBV30; clone_size: few; j_call: TRBJ1-6
cdr3_aa: CASSLLSGGLNNEQFF; cdr3_nt: TGCGCCAGCAGCTTGTTATCAGGCGGCCTCAACAATGAGCAGTTCTTC; d_call: .; v_call: TRBV5-1; clone_size: many; j_call: TRBJ2-1
cdr3_aa: CSANWANYGYTF; cdr3_nt: TGCAGTGCTAACTGGGCTAACTATGGCTACACCTTC; d_call: .; v_call: TRBV20-1; clone_size: .; j_call: TRBJ1-2
cdr3_aa: CASSPRDTYEQYF; cdr3_nt: TGTGCCAGCAGCCCCCGGGACACCTACGAGCAGTACTTC; d_call: .; v_call: TRBV3-1; clone_size: .; j_call: TRBJ2-7
cdr3_aa: CASIRSRAGSYGYTF; cdr3_nt: TGTGCCAGCATCCGATCAAGAGCAGGGAGCTATGGCTACACCTTC; d_call: .; v_call: TRBV6-2/TRBV6-3; clone_size: many; j_call: TRBJ1-2
cdr3_aa: CASFSPGELFF; cdr3_nt: TGTGCCAGCTTTTCTCCCGGGGAGCTGTTTTTT; d_call: .; v_call: TRBV12-3/TRBV12-4; clone_size: many; j_call: TRBJ2-2
cdr3_aa: CASSATGTQYF; cdr3_nt: TGTGCCAGCAGTGCCACAGGGACCCAGTACTTC; d_call: .; v_call: TRBV12-3/TRBV12-4; clone_size: many; j_call: TRBJ2-5
cdr3_aa: CASKTGLAGGNLNTDTQYF; cdr3_nt: TGTGCCAGCAAAACGGGACTAGCGGGAGGAAATCTAAACACAGATACGCAGTATTTT; d_call: TRBD2; v_call: TRBV12-3/TRBV12-4; clone_size: few; j_call: TRBJ2-3
cdr3_aa: CASSEVGVEGYTF; cdr3_nt: TGTGCCAGCAGTGAAGTGGGGGTGGAAGGCTACACCTTC; d_call: .; v_call: TRBV2; clone_size: many; j_call: TRBJ1-2
cdr3_aa: CSASSNSGPPAETQYF; cdr3_nt: TGCAGTGCTAGTAGTAATTCCGGGCCCCCGGCGGAGACCCAGTACTTC; d_call: .; v_call: TRBV20-1; clone_size: few; j_call: TRBJ2-5
cdr3_aa: CASSSWTVWGGANVLTF; cdr3_nt: TGTGCCAGCAGTTCCTGGACAGTCTGGGGTGGGGCCAACGTCCTGACTTTC; d_call: .; v_call: TRBV5-6; clone_size: few; j_call: TRBJ2-6
cdr3_aa: CASSLEGVEQYF; cdr3_nt: TGCGCCAGCAGCTTGGAGGGAGTTGAGCAGTACTTC; d_call: .; v_call: TRBV5-1; clone_size: many; j_call: TRBJ2-7
cdr3_aa: CASSPDPGQGAPEQYF; cdr3_nt: TGTGCCAGCAGCCCTGACCCGGGACAGGGGGCGCCCGAGCAGTACTTC; d_call: TRBD1; v_call: TRBV28; clone_size: .; j_call: TRBJ2-7
cdr3_aa: CASSHFDRLNTEAFF; cdr3_nt: TGTGCCAGCAGCCACTTTGACCGGTTGAACACTGAAGCTTTCTTT; d_call: .; v_call: TRBV16; clone_size: few; j_call: TRBJ1-1
cdr3_aa: CASSEIRAWETQYF; cdr3_nt: TGTGCCAGCAGCGAGATAAGAGCTTGGGAGACCCAGTACTTC; d_call: .; v_call: TRBV11-2; clone_size: many; j_call: TRBJ2-5
cdr3_aa: CASSPDRGGLRGKLFF; cdr3_nt: TGTGCCAGCAGTCCCGACAGGGGCGGTTTAAGGGGGAAGCTGTTTTTT; d_call: TRBD1; v_call: TRBV6-2/TRBV6-3; clone_size: .; j_call: TRBJ2-2
cdr3_aa: CASSLQGVTEAFF; cdr3_nt: TGTGCCAGCAGTTTGCAGGGGGTAACTGAAGCTTTCTTT; d_call: TRBD1; v_call: TRBV12-3/TRBV12-4; clone_size: many; j_call: TRBJ1-1
cdr3_aa: CASSPRTRVMNTEAFF; cdr3_nt: TGTGCCAGCAGCCCAAGAACCAGGGTCATGAACACTGAAGCTTTCTTT; d_call: .; v_call: TRBV3-1; clone_size: many; j_call: TRBJ1-1
cdr3_aa: CASSERGGYQETQYF; cdr3_nt: TGTGCCAGCAGTGAAAGGGGCGGGTACCAAGAGACCCAGTACTTC; d_call: .; v_call: TRBV2; clone_size: .; j_call: TRBJ2-5